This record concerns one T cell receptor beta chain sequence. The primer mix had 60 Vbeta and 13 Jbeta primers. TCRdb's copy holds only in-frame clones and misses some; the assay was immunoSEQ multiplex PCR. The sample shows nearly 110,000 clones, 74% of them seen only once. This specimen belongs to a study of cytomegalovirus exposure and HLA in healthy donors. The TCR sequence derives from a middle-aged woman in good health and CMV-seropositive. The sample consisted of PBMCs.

The CDR3 region has the DNA TGTGCCAGTAGTGCCCCTCTGGGTTTTCAGCCACCGGGTGGCTACACCTTC. Translation gives CASSAPLGFQPPGGYTF. J is TRBJ1-2 and V is TRBV19, with D hard to call. Trimming took 5 bases from V and 7 from J, leaving 26 bases between them. Germline V gene data show CDR1 as LNHDA and CDR2 as SQIVND (reference sequence). There are 17 residues in the CDR3.